The present T cell receptor (beta chain) was sequenced within a study of beta chain features in type 1 diabetes. Study-level results: In every one of the four CD4+ subsets, TCRB CDR3s were moderately but significantly shorter in Type 1 diabetes patients.

What was sequenced were expressed TCRB transcripts, since all of the isolated RNA had been reverse transcribed. The assay was immunoSEQ multiplex PCR, and TCRdb's table has in-frame clones only and misses some. This sample has approximately 250,000 clones, with about 24% found just once. The sample holds a few counts of this clone. No antigen is known for it. The CDR3 is made up of 17 amino acids. V was pared by 0 bases and J by 0 bases, with 5 bases of the junction left unmatched. Germline V gene lookup returns CDR1 SGHNT and CDR2 YYREEE (reference sequence). The clonotype comes from a woman aged 30 to 39 with type 1 diabetes. The specimen sequenced was naive CD4+ T cells from blood. The chain employs TRBV5-4 and TRBJ2-1, with 8 bases aligning to TRBD1. CDR3 DNA sequence: TGTGCCAGCAGCTTGGGGGCAGGGGGCGCCTCCTACAATGAGCAGTTCTTC. Its protein product is CASSLGAGGASYNEQFF. Combining the CDR3 with reference TRBV5-4 and TRBJ2-1 gives the whole variable domain ETGVTQSPTHLIKTRGQQVTLRCSSQSGHNTVSWYQQALGQGPQFIFQYYREEENGRGNFPPRFSGLQFPNYSSELNVNALELDDSALYLCASSLGAGGASYNEQFFGPGTRLTVL.